The 32 T cell receptor beta chains presented below share a single source sample, sequenced in a study of Ad26.COV2.S vaccination and SARS-CoV-2 variants. Described treatment: some 20 received Ad26.COV2.S at low or high dose, single or two shots; about 5 received placebo; per-sample allocation not given. Collection of samples fell on day 63 after the first vaccine or placebo injection. Assay: immunoSEQ multiplex PCR; the TCRdb copy retains only in-frame clones and omits some. This sample has roughly 380,000 clones, with roughly 90% found just once. The sequenced sample was peripheral blood, obtained in a trial of Ad26.COV2.S vaccine versus placebo. The receptors here all came from a person between 18 and 65 years old who received the Ad26.COV2.S COVID-19 vaccine or a placebo.

The chain uses TRBV3-1 (or the pseudogene TRBV3-2) and TRBJ1-6; possible D gene TRBD1, 6 bases. CDR1 and CDR2 (germline): LGHDT, YNNKEL (reference sequence). The CDR3 consists of 18 residues. V was shortened by 1 base and J by 6 bases, with 19 bases between the two germline ends. The CDR3 loop is CASSQGEGGRFSNSPLHF. The DNA for the CDR3 is TGTGCCAGCAGCCAAGGAGAGGGGGGCAGGTTTAGTAATTCACCCCTCCACTTT.

The chain couples TRBV27 to TRBJ2-7; no clear D gene. The CDR3 is 11 amino acids. The germline gives CDR1 MNHEY, CDR2 SMNVEV (reference sequence). Trimming shortened V by 4 bases and J by 5 bases, and 6 bases separated the two germline ends. In nucleotides, the CDR3 is TGTGCCAGCAGTTCTTCCCACGAGCAGTACTTC. Amino acid sequence: CASSSSHEQYF.

The chain links TRBV10-3 to TRBJ2-1; D tentatively fits TRBD1 or TRBD2 (6 bases each). V was shortened by 11 bases and J by 7 bases, with 21 bases between the two germline ends. The CDR3 spans 14 residues. CDR1 is ENHRY and CDR2 is SYGVKD in the germline V gene. CDR3 amino acids: CAVRPGAGRNEQFF. The CDR3 nucleotides read TGTGCCGTCCGCCCGGGGGCCGGAAGGAATGAGCAGTTCTTC.

The gene calls are TRBV7-2 and TRBJ2-5; 12 bases are a match to TRBD2. The CDR3 sequence is 16 residues long. CDR1 and CDR2 (germline): SGHTA, FQGNSA. V lost 4 bases, J lost 5 bases, and 8 bases stayed unmatched. The CDR3 nucleotides read TGTGCCAGCAGCTCGACTAGCGGGGGCATGGGGGAGACCCAGTACTTC. Translating it yields CASSSTSGGMGETQYF.

This rearrangement joins TRBV1 to TRBJ2-7; the D call of TRBD2 is as the table states it, not checked on the DNA. TRBV1 is a recognized pseudogene. CDR3 length: 17 amino acids. DNA for the CDR3: TGCACCAGCAGCCAAGATCTTGGGACTAAGAAGGACCACGAGCAGTACTTC. This sequence encodes CTSSQDLGTKKDHEQYF.

V gene TRBV6-2 or TRBV6-3 combines with J gene TRBJ2-7, with D possibly being TRBD2 (5 bases). Germline CDR1 and CDR2: MNHEY and SVGEGT. The CDR3 totals 18 residues. V was clipped by 0 bases and J by 6 bases, with 24 bases between them. The CDR3 protein is CASSYSTLVESRPSEQYF. The CDR3 DNA reads TGTGCCAGCAGTTACTCGACACTAGTGGAATCCCGTCCTAGCGAGCAGTACTTC.

This chain joins TRBV24-1 and TRBJ2-1; either TRBD1 or TRBD2 may fit D (7 bases each). The CDR3 is 15 amino acids. From germline, CDR1 is KGHDR and CDR2 SFDVKD. Trimming shortened V by 2 bases and J by 8 bases, and 15 bases separated the two germline ends. The DNA of the CDR3 is TGTGCCACCAGTGATTCAGGGGGGGCTAGGGATGAGCAGTTCTTC. It translates to CATSDSGGARDEQFF.

The CDR3 here is CASSPPDYQPQHF. The CDR3 nucleotides read TGTGCCAGCAGTCCGCCTGACTATCAGCCCCAGCATTTT. The rearrangement uses TRBV28 and TRBJ1-5, with D unclear. The germline CDR1 and CDR2 sequences are MDHEN and SYDVKM. The V gene lost 5 bases and the J gene lost 5 bases, with 10 bases spanning the gap. This CDR3 region has 13 residues.

The CDR3 protein is CASSYRRGGHYEQYF. The CDR3 DNA reads TGTGCCAGCAGTTATAGACGAGGGGGGCACTACGAGCAGTACTTC. The chain links TRBV6-2 or TRBV6-3 to TRBJ2-7; tentatively, D is TRBD1 or TRBD2 (6 bases each). Deletions cut 3 bases from V and 3 bases from J, with 15 bases between. The CDR3 contains 15 residues. The V gene's germline CDR1 is MNHEY and CDR2 SVGEGT.

The rearrangement joins TRBV21-1 to TRBJ2-7; TRBD1, the table's D call, was not compared with the DNA. TRBV21-1 is given as a pseudogene. The CDR3 totals 18 residues. CDR3 nucleotides: TGTGCCAGCAGCAAAGACTCGGCAGGGGCCCGTTTTTCCTACGAGCAGTACTTC. This encodes CASSKDSAGARFSYEQYF.

The chain links TRBV4-1 to TRBJ2-3; D gene ambiguous. Trimming took 1 base from V and 2 from J, leaving 7 bases between them. Germline V gives CDR1 MGHRA, CDR2 YSYEKL. The CDR3 covers 14 residues. CDR3 coding DNA: TGCGCCAGCAGCCAAGCAAGCTCCACAGATACGCAGTATTTT. As protein: CASSQASSTDTQYF.

V and J are TRBV7-2 and TRBJ2-3; D possibly corresponds to TRBD1 (6 bases). In germline, CDR1 is SGHTA, CDR2 FQGNSA. Trimming took off 8 bases at V and 3 bases at J, with 15 bases between the two ends. The CDR3 loop spans 14 amino acids. In DNA, the CDR3 is TGTGCCAGCTCTGGGGGCCGTGGAACAGATACGCAGTATTTT. Translation: CASSGGRGTDTQYF.

The CDR3 here is CASSQSLGAQYF. For the CDR3, the DNA is TGTGCCAGCAGCCAGTCTCTAGGGGCCCAGTACTTC. The rearrangement joins TRBV5-4 to TRBJ2-5; D might be TRBD1 (5 bases). The germline gives CDR1 SGHNT, CDR2 YYREEE (reference sequence). V shed 4 bases and J shed 9 bases, with 13 bases lying between them. The CDR3 consists of 12 residues.

This chain connects TRBV4-2 to TRBJ2-1; TRBD2 aligns across 8 bases. CDR3 size: 16 residues. The junction had 9 bases not matched to a gene; V was cut back by 4 bases and J by 4 bases. Germline loops: CDR1 LGHNA, CDR2 YNFKEQ. The CDR3 DNA reads as TGTGCCAGCAGCCCCTCCGGGGGGGCGCCTTACAATGAGCAGTTCTTC. Its translation is CASSPSGGAPYNEQFF.

V is TRBV29-1 and J is TRBJ2-1; TRBD1 aligns across 7 bases. The germline V gene encodes CDR1 SQVTM and CDR2 ANQGSEA. The CDR3 covers 14 residues. The V and J ends lost 7 bases and 0 bases, in that order; junction bases with no gene match: 6. The CDR3 coding sequence is TGCAGCGGTGGACAGGCGAGCTCCTACAATGAGCAGTTCTTC. Residues: CSGGQASSYNEQFF.

This chain uses TRBV27 with TRBJ2-7; the match to TRBD1 covers 8 bases. With V trimmed by 3 bases and J by 2 bases, 3 bases remained unmatched. CDR3 length equals 14 residues. Germline V CDR1 and CDR2: MNHEY, SMNVEV (reference sequence). The chain's CDR3 is CASSFDRGTYEQYF. The CDR3 DNA reads as TGTGCCAGCAGTTTTGACAGGGGTACCTACGAGCAGTACTTC.

J is TRBJ2-1 and V is TRBV4-3, with TRBD1 matching over 12 bases. Looked up from germline, CDR1 is LGHNA and CDR2 is YSLEER. The V and J ends lost 3 bases and 7 bases, in that order; junction bases with no gene match: 10. This CDR3 contains 17 residues. CDR3 nucleotides: TGCGCCAGCAGCCAGTTTACGGGACAGGGGGCGCAGAATGAGCAGTTCTTC. Amino acid sequence: CASSQFTGQGAQNEQFF.

This clone was seen just once. CDR3 DNA sequence: TGTGCCAGCAGCAAAGAGGGACAGGGAGGTCAGCCCCAGCATTTT. Protein product: CASSKEGQGGQPQHF. The V and J genes are TRBV21-1 and TRBJ1-5; the table's TRBD1 call for D was not verified on the DNA. TRBV21-1 is an annotated pseudogene. The CDR3 extends over 15 amino acids.

The CDR3 sequence: CASAYWTDQPQHF. Here the CDR3 DNA reads TGTGCCAGCGCATACTGGACAGATCAGCCCCAGCATTTT. The V gene is TRBV2, the J gene TRBJ1-5; tentative D call: TRBD1 (6 bases). This CDR3 has 13 residues. Trimming took off 8 bases at V and 5 bases at J, with 13 bases between the two ends. CDR1 is SNHLY and CDR2 is FYNNEI in the germline V gene.

The V and J genes are TRBV20-1 and TRBJ1-5; the D gene is possibly TRBD1 (5 bases). This CDR3 is 18 amino acids long. V lost 3 bases and J lost 0, with 21 bases in between. Per the germline V gene, CDR1 is DFQATT and CDR2 is SNEGSKA (reference sequence). The CDR3 region is CSASRFRTRSFSNQPQHF. CDR3 sequence (DNA): TGCAGTGCTAGTAGGTTCAGGACACGTAGTTTTAGCAATCAGCCCCAGCATTTT.

This chain links TRBV11-2 with TRBJ2-7; 9 bases are a match to TRBD2. The V gene's germline CDR1 is SGHAT and CDR2 FQNNGV. V lost 0 bases, J lost 1 base, and 7 bases stayed unmatched. There are 17 residues in the CDR3. In DNA, the CDR3 is TGTGCCAGCAGCTTAGATAACAGCGGGGGGAGGTCCTACGAGCAGTACTTC. This codes for CASSLDNSGGRSYEQYF.

This chain links TRBV5-1 with TRBJ2-5; D gene unclear. Germline loops: CDR1 SGHRS, CDR2 YFSETQ. Trimming pared 6 bases from V and 5 bases from J, leaving 11 bases between. This CDR3 comprises 12 residues. The CDR3 protein is CASMGFGETQYF. The CDR3 bases are TGCGCCAGCATGGGTTTCGGGGAGACCCAGTACTTC.

The rearrangement joins TRBV7-9 to TRBJ2-1, with TRBD2 identical over 10 bases. The CDR3 has 15 residues. The trim removed 5 bases at V and 7 bases at J, leaving 8 bases unmatched. CDR1 and CDR2 from the germline V gene are SEHNR and FQNEAQ (reference sequence). In DNA form, the CDR3 reads TGTGCCAGCAGCCTTGGACTAGCGGATAAAAATGAGCAGTTCTTC. This translates into CASSLGLADKNEQFF.

The chain carries TRBV7-9 and TRBJ2-5; D might be TRBD1 or TRBD2, each matching 5 bases. The CDR3 totals 13 residues. The V gene lost 5 bases and the J gene lost 2 bases, with 9 bases spanning the gap. Germline lookup yields CDR1 SEHNR and CDR2 FQNEAQ (reference sequence). In nucleotides, the CDR3 is TGTGCCAGCAGCAATTGGGGGCAAGAGACCCAGTACTTC. Protein sequence: CASSNWGQETQYF.

The chain combines TRBV7-9 with TRBJ1-1, with unresolved D. CDR3 length: 16 amino acids. V was trimmed by 1 base and J by 0 bases, leaving 12 bases between them. CDR1 and CDR2 (germline): SEHNR, FQNEAQ (reference sequence). CDR3 protein: CASSLDRKNMNTEAFF. The CDR3 DNA sequence: TGTGCCAGCAGCTTAGATAGGAAGAACATGAACACTGAAGCTTTCTTT.

The table lists this clone with many counts. Other DNA sequences in the sample encode the same CDR3. V is TRBV7-9 and J is TRBJ1-5; a possible D gene is TRBD1 (6 bases). This CDR3 region has 14 residues. Germline lookup yields CDR1 SEHNR and CDR2 FQNEAQ (reference sequence). The V end lost 1 base, the J end lost 4 bases, and 8 bases lay between the germline ends. CDR3 in DNA: TGTGCCAGCAGCTTAGGGGGGCTAAATCAGCCCCAGCATTTT. Its translation: CASSLGGLNQPQHF.

This clone was seen once. The chain employs TRBV9 and TRBJ2-1; D unclear. Looked up from germline, CDR1 is SGDLS and CDR2 is YYNGEE. Trimming stripped 0 bases from V and 4 bases from J, with 8 bases between. The length of the CDR3 is 14 residues. For the CDR3, the DNA is TGTGCCAGCAGCGTAGGCCAGCAATACAATGAGCAGTTCTTC. Its protein product is CASSVGQQYNEQFF.

The chain links TRBV19 to TRBJ1-1, with TRBD1 matching 8 bases. V shed 5 bases, J shed 4 bases, and the junction held 9 bases outside the gene matches. This CDR3 comprises 15 residues. CDR1 LNHDA and CDR2 SQIVND come from the germline V gene (reference sequence). In nucleotides, the CDR3 is TGTGCCAGTAGTCCCGATTCCACAGGGGGCACTGAAGCTTTCTTT. This codes for CASSPDSTGGTEAFF.

The CDR3, as DNA: TGTGCCAGCAGTTTAGTCCCCCAAGAGACCCAGTACTTC. Amino acid sequence: CASSLVPQETQYF. The gene calls are TRBV27 and TRBJ2-5, with D unresolved. The V gene's germline CDR1 is MNHEY and CDR2 SMNVEV (reference sequence). The CDR3 is 13 amino acids. The V gene lost 2 bases and the J gene lost 1 base, with 5 bases spanning the gap.

The V call is TRBV5-5, the J call TRBJ1-5; D remains ambiguous. Germline values: CDR1 SGHKS, CDR2 YYEKEE (reference sequence). The CDR3 length is 11 residues. V was cut by 0 bases and J by 8 bases, with 3 bases left in between. CDR3 bases: TGTGCCAGCAGCTTGGAGGAGCCCCAGCATTTT. It codes for CASSLEEPQHF.

There are a few counts of this clone. The rearrangement uses TRBV5-6 and TRBJ2-5; 10 nucleotides agree with TRBD2. The V segment lost 4 bases and the J segment 4 bases; nucleotides outside the gene matches: 10. This CDR3 has 16 residues. From germline, CDR1 is SGHDT and CDR2 YYEEEE. Here the CDR3 reads CASSPPGIAGGETQYF. In nucleotides, the CDR3 is TGTGCCAGCAGCCCGCCAGGGATAGCGGGGGGAGAGACCCAGTACTTC.

The chain joins TRBV5-4 to TRBJ1-2; 9 nucleotides agree with TRBD1. Trimming cost V 0 bases and J 2 bases; bases outside gene matches: 2. CDR3 length: 15 amino acids. Germline assignment: CDR1 SGHNT and CDR2 YYREEE (reference sequence). CDR3 DNA sequence: TGTGCCAGCAGCTTGGGGACAGGGGTAAACTATGGCTACACCTTC. This codes for CASSLGTGVNYGYTF.